The rows below give T cell receptor beta chains drawn from one sample of a study of blood T cell repertoires in COVID-19. Measured with immunoSEQ multiplex PCR; TCRdb has only the in-frame clones, and not every one. The sample has over 250,000 clones; roughly 92% are singletons. Sequences were obtained from peripheral blood. These TCRs come from a woman aged 30 to 39 with COVID-19, enrolled during active disease. CDR3s include the opening cysteine and the closing phenylalanine or tryptophan. A D gene is named only where the DNA matches it firmly. For some rows the clone size is stated as once, few or many, or as a class when expanded; others skip it.

CDR3nt,CDR3aa,j_gene,len,abundance,d_gene,v_gene
TGTGCCAGCAGTTCCCTGCCAGGCAGCAATCAGCCCCAGCATTTT,CASSSLPGSNQPQHF,TRBJ1-5,15,-,-,TRBV27
TGTGCCAGTAGTGCGACAGGGACGGCTGAAGCTTTCTTT,CASSATGTAEAFF,TRBJ1-1,13,-,TRBD1,TRBV19
TGCGCCAGCAGCTTGGGGCGGGAGTTCCCAGATACGCAGTATTTT,CASSLGREFPDTQYF,TRBJ2-3,15,-,TRBD2,TRBV5-1
TGTGCCAGCAGCTTAAACCCTAGCGCCCGATCCCAGCAGTTCTTC,CASSLNPSARSQQFF,TRBJ2-1,15,-,-,TRBV7-3
TGTGCCAGCAGCCAAGGACAGACCTACGAGCAGTACTTC,CASSQGQTYEQYF,TRBJ2-7,13,-,-,TRBV3-1/TRBV3-2
TGTGCCAGTAGTACCGCTAGCGGAGTAAGCACAGATACGCAGTATTTT,CASSTASGVSTDTQYF,TRBJ2-3,16,once,TRBD2,TRBV19
TGTGCCAGCAGCCCCTCACAGGGGTCCTATGGCTACACCTTC,CASSPSQGSYGYTF,TRBJ1-2,14,-,TRBD1,TRBV3-1/TRBV3-2
TGTGCCAGCAGCGTAGGAGTTAGCAATCAGCCCCAGCATTTT,CASSVGVSNQPQHF,TRBJ1-5,14,-,-,TRBV9
TGTGCCAGCAACCTAGACAGGGAAACCGGGGAGCTGTTTTTT,CASNLDRETGELFF,TRBJ2-2,14,-,TRBD1,TRBV6-5
TGTGCCAGCAGCTTGAGAGGGCTGGGCTATGGCTACACCTTC,CASSLRGLGYGYTF,TRBJ1-2,14,-,-,TRBV5-6
TGTGCCACCAGCAGAGATCTTGCGAGCTCTGGCTACACCTTC,CATSRDLASSGYTF,TRBJ1-2,14,-,-,TRBV15
TGTGCCAGCAGCACCAGGACTAGCGGGATTGAAGAGCAGTACTTC,CASSTRTSGIEEQYF,TRBJ2-7,15,-,TRBD2,TRBV11-2
TGTGCCAGCAGCGTAGCTACGGGAGAGGTGGAGACCCAGTACTTC,CASSVATGEVETQYF,TRBJ2-5,15,-,-,TRBV9
TGTGCCAGCAGCTTAGTGCTTAGCGGCCAAGAGACCCAGTACTTC,CASSLVLSGQETQYF,TRBJ2-5,15,-,-,TRBV7-6
TGTGCCATCAGTGAGTCGAAACAGGGGGCCCGCAATGAGCAGTTCTTC,CAISESKQGARNEQFF,TRBJ2-1,16,-,TRBD1,TRBV10-3
TGTGCCAGCAGCCTAACTAGAGGGAACACCGGGGAGCTGTTTTTT,CASSLTRGNTGELFF,TRBJ2-2,15,-,-,TRBV6-2/TRBV6-3
TGCGCCAGCAGCCTGCTAGCGGGAGGAAATATCGAGCAGTACTTC,CASSLLAGGNIEQYF,TRBJ2-7,15,-,TRBD2,TRBV5-1
TGTGCCAGCAGCTTAGGACTAGCGGGACCCACAGATACGCAGTATTTT,CASSLGLAGPTDTQYF,TRBJ2-3,16,-,TRBD2,TRBV5-5